Below are 18 T cell receptor beta chains sequenced from a single sample in a study of T cells in Graves' hyperthyroidism and ophthalmopathy. Researchers took RNA transcripts and amplified the TCR beta CDR3 regions from them. Initially, a first-round RT-PCR of the TCR CDR3 employed the HTBI primer set. TCRdb used MiXCR to reprocess the multiplex PCR reads, holding one entry per CDR3 protein. The sample includes about 640,000 distinct CDR3 sequences, about 20% of them seen just once. Sequencing was done on a sample of blood. These receptors were obtained from a man aged 25 to 40 with Graves' ophthalmopathy.

In this sample, this clonotype turned up many times. V gene TRBV11-2 combines with J gene TRBJ2-3; possible D gene TRBD2, 6 bases. V was shortened by 3 bases and J by 0 bases, with 25 bases between the two germline ends. Per the germline V gene, CDR1 is SGHAT and CDR2 is FQNNGV. This CDR3 has 20 residues. DNA of the CDR3: TGTGCCAGCAGCTTCTTACCGGGACTGGAAGGATTTTTTAGCACAGATACGCAGTATTTT. Translation: CASSFLPGLEGFFSTDTQYF.

This rearrangement joins TRBV20-1 to TRBJ2-1, with 8 bases that match TRBD2. Germline CDR1 DFQATT, CDR2 SNEGSKA (reference sequence). The CDR3 runs 15 residues. V trimming: 0 bases; J trimming: 5 bases; junction bases outside the gene matches: 6. Written as DNA, the CDR3 is TGCAGTGCTAGAGATCGGTTGCGGGGGGACAATGAGCAGTTCTTC. Encoded protein: CSARDRLRGDNEQFF.

This clonotype was detected ten times or more. The chain carries TRBV24-1 and TRBJ1-5; 7 nucleotides line up with TRBD1. Germline CDR1 KGHDR, CDR2 SFDVKD. The CDR3 is 14 residues long. Trimming removed 10 bases from V and 4 bases from J; junction bases left unmatched: 9. The CDR3 sequence: CATQQQGINQPQHF. In DNA form, the CDR3 reads TGTGCCACGCAACAACAGGGGATTAATCAGCCCCAGCATTTT.

The V gene is TRBV10-3, the J gene TRBJ1-1, with no clear D. Germline assignment: CDR1 ENHRY and CDR2 SYGVKD. V was pared by 2 bases and J by 2 bases, with 9 bases between. The CDR3 covers 14 residues. The DNA for the CDR3 is TGTGCCATCAGTGAGAACGGGATCAACACTGAAGCTTTCTTT. Amino acids: CAISENGINTEAFF.

The J gene is TRBJ2-1, the V gene TRBV24-1, with TRBD2 matching 7 bases. Germline values: CDR1 KGHDR, CDR2 SFDVKD. V lost 5 bases, J lost 8 bases, and 14 bases stayed unmatched. The CDR3 runs to 16 residues. The CDR3 loop is CATSGAAGDSGYEQFF. CDR3 DNA sequence: TGTGCCACCAGTGGGGCGGCGGGAGACTCGGGGTATGAGCAGTTCTTC.

This rearrangement joins TRBV20-1 to TRBJ2-3, with TRBD2 matching over 10 bases. The CDR3 loop spans 14 amino acids. CDR1 and CDR2 (germline): DFQATT, SNEGSKA (reference sequence). After removal of 4 bases from V and 1 base from J, the junction contained 2 bases not matched to a gene. In DNA form, the CDR3 reads TGCAGTGCTACTAGCGGGAGCGGCACAGATACGCAGTATTTT. This encodes CSATSGSGTDTQYF.

The rearrangement links TRBV24-1 to TRBJ2-7; D may be TRBD1 (5 bases). This CDR3 is built from 11 residues. Deletions cut 7 bases from V and 5 bases from J, with 8 bases between. The germline CDR1 and CDR2 sequences are KGHDR and SFDVKD. The CDR3 sequence is CATRDTHEQYF. CDR3 DNA sequence: TGTGCCACCAGGGACACCCACGAGCAGTACTTC.

This clonotype occurred a few times. The CDR3 coding sequence is TGCGCCAGCAGCTTGAGAAGGGTGATATTGGACACTGAAGCTTTCTTT. Encoded protein: CASSLRRVILDTEAFF. This rearrangement joins TRBV5-1 to TRBJ1-1; D gene unclear. In germline, CDR1 is SGHRS, CDR2 YFSETQ. The CDR3 length is 16 residues. Trimming shortened V by 1 base and J by 3 bases, and 16 bases separated the two germline ends.

The V call is TRBV7-9, the J call TRBJ2-2, with a tentative D call TRBD1 (5 bases). This CDR3 has 15 residues. Deletions cut 4 bases from V and 3 bases from J, with 12 bases between. The germline V gene has CDR1 SEHNR and CDR2 FQNEAQ (reference sequence). As DNA, the CDR3 is TGTGCCAGCAGCTCTCCACAGGACCACACCGGGGAGCTGTTTTTT. It specifies CASSSPQDHTGELFF.

In its sample, this clonotype was seen many times. The genes are TRBV7-2 and TRBJ1-5; D is undetermined. Deletions cut 1 base from V and 2 bases from J, with 6 bases between. CDR1 and CDR2 (germline): SGHTA, FQGNSA. The CDR3 covers 14 residues. The CDR3 DNA reads as TGTGCCAGCAGCTTAGACCCCGGCAATCAGCCCCAGCATTTT. Residues: CASSLDPGNQPQHF.

Comment on this clonotype: The CDR3 end shows no conserved phenylalanine or tryptophan, and so a read error is likely. The rearrangement uses TRBV4-1 and TRBJ1-2; the D is unclear. Trimming cost V 3 bases and J 4 bases, with 15 bases left between them. The CDR3 loop spans 15 amino acids. Looked up from germline, CDR1 is MGHRA and CDR2 is YSYEKL. For the CDR3, the DNA is TGCGCCAGCAGCCAGCCTATCGGAGCCGCCTATGGCTACACCTTG. It yields the protein CASSQPIGAAYGYTL.

V gene TRBV6-7 combines with J gene TRBJ1-2; D not certain. TRBV6-7 is an ORF, and what it does is uncertain. This CDR3 comprises 12 residues. The V and J ends lost 0 bases and 8 bases respectively, with 7 bases between them. This CDR3 reads CASSYSPGGYTF. DNA for the CDR3: TGTGCCAGCAGTTACTCTCCCGGCGGCTACACCTTC.

This chain uses TRBV2 with TRBJ2-1, with D possibly matching TRBD2 (5 bases). Germline CDR1 and CDR2: SNHLY and FYNNEI. The CDR3 loop spans 15 amino acids. V was cut by 3 bases and J by 10 bases, with 19 bases left in between. The CDR3 loop is CASSDLSRVAQEQFF. The CDR3 DNA reads TGTGCCAGCAGTGACTTATCTAGAGTAGCGCAGGAGCAGTTCTTC.

The sample holds many counts of this clonotype. V and J are TRBV7-9 and TRBJ2-3, with 10 bases aligning to TRBD2. From germline, CDR1 is SEHNR and CDR2 FQNEAQ (reference sequence). The trim removed 5 bases at V and 4 bases at J, leaving 6 bases unmatched. The length of the CDR3 is 15 residues. CDR3 DNA: TGTGCCAGCAGCCAAAAGCGGGAGGGCCCAGATACGCAGTATTTT. This codes for CASSQKREGPDTQYF.

The V call is TRBV20-1, the J call TRBJ2-5; D possibly matches TRBD1 or TRBD2 (5 bases each). The CDR3 is made up of 15 amino acids. V lost 1 base and J 3 bases, leaving 15 bases between the germline ends. CDR1 DFQATT and CDR2 SNEGSKA come from the germline V gene (reference sequence). The DNA for the CDR3 is TGCAGTGCTAGAGGCCAACCGGGACCGGAAGAGACCCAGTACTTC. It specifies CSARGQPGPEETQYF.

This clonotype was counted between two and nine times. V is TRBV7-9 and J is TRBJ2-7; the D gene is possibly TRBD2 (6 bases). Germline loops: CDR1 SEHNR, CDR2 FQNEAQ (reference sequence). The CDR3 has 17 amino acids. With 1 base removed from V and 6 bases from J, the gap between germline ends came to 22 bases. The CDR3 here is CASSLGMGGSQFSEQYF. As DNA, the CDR3 is TGTGCCAGCAGCTTAGGGATGGGAGGATCACAGTTCTCCGAGCAGTACTTC.

This clonotype was seen only a few times. The V gene is TRBV7-3, the J gene TRBJ2-3, with TRBD2 identical over 13 bases. Germline V gives CDR1 SGHTA, CDR2 FQGTGA. The CDR3 has 17 residues. V trimming: 5 bases; J trimming: 2 bases; junction bases outside the gene matches: 7. Written as DNA, the CDR3 is TGTGCCAGCAGCCCCCTTGGACTAGCGGGAGACACAGATACGCAGTATTTT. Encoded protein: CASSPLGLAGDTDTQYF.

This clonotype was observed a handful of times. V gene TRBV18 combines with J gene TRBJ2-1; no firm D call. V shed 1 base and J shed 7 bases, with 5 bases lying between them. This CDR3 is 12 amino acids long. Germline V gene data show CDR1 as KGHSH and CDR2 as LQKENI. The CDR3, as DNA: TGTGCCAGCTCACCACAAGTGAATGAGCAGTTCTTC. Protein product: CASSPQVNEQFF.